The clone carrying this T cell receptor beta chain was seen a handful of times. Its specificity is not known. This entry belongs to a study of cytomegalovirus exposure and HLA in healthy donors. Points from the study as a whole: A prior analysis recorded that most TCR beta V segments were productive about 87% or about 30% of the time. Later, an analysis found that common viral pathogens appeared to be linked with several of the most significant clusters.

PCR amplification relied on 60 Vbeta primers (plus 13 Jbeta primers). Using immunoSEQ multiplex PCR, the repertoire was profiled, and TCRdb retains in-frame clones only, with some absent. Of about 140,000 clones listed, around 82% were seen once; the top ten hold over 2%. The sequence was obtained from a man in his fifties or sixties in good health and CMV-seronegative. Sequenced material: PBMCs.

CDR3 in amino acids: CASSWRGREDGYTF. The CDR3 DNA sequence: TGCGCCAGCAGCTGGAGGGGGCGCGAGGATGGCTACACCTTC. The chain uses TRBV5-1 and TRBJ1-2; 7 bases map to TRBD1. The CDR3 loop spans 14 amino acids. The germline V gene encodes CDR1 SGHRS and CDR2 YFSETQ. Trimming took 3 bases from V and 6 from J; bases not matched to a gene: 8.